This entry describes one T cell receptor (beta chain). These data come from a study of blood T cell repertoires in COVID-19. Study as a whole: Researchers got acute and convalescent COVID-19 samples from the United States, Italy and Spain. T cells, B-cell-depleted T cells, or PBMCs supplied cDNA or gDNA.

Original handling: Amplification of reference gene primers provided the estimated nucleated cell counts. The protocol was immunoSEQ multiplex PCR, while the TCRdb copy is restricted to in-frame clones and leaves out a portion. That table supplies the V and J calls and clone size; D and trimming were determined from the DNA. Counted here are about 330,000 clones, more than 85% occurring once; the ten biggest clones make up around 20%. Participant ages covered 18 to 89 years across some 25 US areas. The CDR3 consists of 11 residues. Deletions cut 7 bases from V and 6 bases from J, with 7 bases between.

The specimen was PBMCs or T cells enriched from blood (not recorded which). The V call is TRBV12-3 or TRBV12-4, the J call TRBJ2-1, with D hard to call. The source is a woman aged 25 to 39 who had recovered from COVID-19. The CDR3 sequence is CASTLGNEQFF. DNA of the CDR3: TGTGCCAGCACCCTAGGCAATGAGCAGTTCTTC.